These T cell receptor beta chains were read from a single sample in a study of blood T cell repertoires in COVID-19. Clones were read by immunoSEQ multiplex PCR, and TCRdb kept only the in-frame ones, dropping some. The profile shows 310,000 or so clones, roughly 90% of them singletons. The material sequenced was peripheral blood. The receptor set was obtained from a woman aged 30 to 39 with COVID-19, enrolled during active disease. CDR3s include the opening cysteine and the closing phenylalanine or tryptophan. The order of the fields is V gene, J gene, D gene, clone size, CDR3 DNA, CDR3 protein. The D gene is left open where the match is weak. Size is stated for part of the rows, as once, few or many counts, or as a class when the clone is expanded.

>TRBV2|TRBJ1-4|TRBD1|NA
TGTGCCAGCAGGATGGGACAGCCTAATGAAAAACTGTTTTTT
CASRMGQPNEKLFF
>TRBV27|TRBJ2-7|NA|once
TGTGCCAGCAGTCCAGAGGGAGCTAGTCCGAGCTCCTACGAGCAGTACTTC
CASSPEGASPSSYEQYF
>TRBV5-5|TRBJ2-3|NA|NA
TGTGCCAGCAGCTCCGGAAACAGGGATACGCAGTATTTT
CASSSGNRDTQYF
>TRBV6-6|TRBJ2-7|TRBD1|NA
TGTGCCAGCAGAAGCGGACAGGGAACCGAGCAGTACTTC
CASRSGQGTEQYF
>TRBV7-2|TRBJ2-3|TRBD2|once
TGTGCCAGCAGCCCGACTAGCGCGCAAGATACGCAGTATTTT
CASSPTSAQDTQYF
>TRBV28|TRBJ1-4|TRBD1|NA
TGTGCCAGCAGTTTGTTTGGGCCGGGACAGCCGAATGAAAAACTGTTTTTT
CASSLFGPGQPNEKLFF
>TRBV30|TRBJ2-1|TRBD2|NA
TGTGCCTGGAGTGTCGGGAGGGCCTTCGATGAGCAGTTCTTC
CAWSVGRAFDEQFF
>TRBV12-5|TRBJ2-2|TRBD2|NA
TGTGCTAGTGGTTTCCCATATCCTATGGCGGGAGCGGCGAACACCGGGGAGCTGTTTTTT
CASGFPYPMAGAANTGELFF
>TRBV30|TRBJ2-1|NA|NA
TGTGCCTGGAGTGTACAGAGAAATGAGCAGTTCTTC
CAWSVQRNEQFF
>TRBV24-1|TRBJ2-3|TRBD2|NA
TGTGCCACCAGTGATGGTACTAGCGGGAGAGATACGCAGTATTTT
CATSDGTSGRDTQYF
>TRBV24-1|TRBJ1-5|TRBD1|NA
TGTGCCACCAGTGATGACAGGGGGGACAATCAGCCCCAGCATTTT
CATSDDRGDNQPQHF
>TRBV27|TRBJ1-2|TRBD1|NA
TGTGCCAGCAGTTTATGGGCGGACAGGGTGGATGGCTACACCTTC
CASSLWADRVDGYTF
>TRBV19|TRBJ1-1|NA|NA
TGTGCCAGTAGTATTCGAACAGCCATGAACACTGAAGCTTTCTTT
CASSIRTAMNTEAFF
>TRBV6-5|TRBJ1-1|NA|NA
TGTGCCAGCTACAGGGTCGGGAACACTGAAGCTTTCTTT
CASYRVGNTEAFF
>TRBV5-1|TRBJ2-3|TRBD2|NA
TGCGCCAGCAGCTTGGCGCTAGCGGGGAACACAGATACGCAGTATTTT
CASSLALAGNTDTQYF
>TRBV9|TRBJ1-4|NA|NA
TGTGCCAGCAGCGTAGCAGGGTGGGGTAATGAAAAACTGTTTTTT
CASSVAGWGNEKLFF
>TRBV6-4|TRBJ1-6|TRBD1|NA
TGTGCCAGCAGTGACGGACAGGGTAATTCACCCCTCCACTTT
CASSDGQGNSPLHF
>TRBV28|TRBJ1-2|TRBD1|NA
TGTGCCAGCAGGGGCACAGGGGGCGGGACCTTC
CASRGTGGGTF
>TRBV5-1|TRBJ2-3|TRBD1|NA
TGCGCCAGCAGCCCAAGTGGACAGGGTCTTAACACAGATACGCAGTATTTT
CASSPSGQGLNTDTQYF
>TRBV30|TRBJ1-2|NA|NA
TGTGCCTGGAGTGTGAACGGTGGCTATGGCTACACCTTC
CAWSVNGGYGYTF
>TRBV24-1|TRBJ2-1|TRBD2|NA
TGTGCCACCAGTGATTTGACTAGCGGAAGGAATGAGCAGTTCTTC
CATSDLTSGRNEQFF
>TRBV6-2/TRBV6-3|TRBJ2-1|TRBD1|NA
TGTGCCAGCAGCTTAGACCTCCGACAGGGCAACGATGAGCAGTTCTTC
CASSLDLRQGNDEQFF
>TRBV11-1|TRBJ1-1|NA|once
TGTGCCAGCAGCTCCTCGGACGGGGACACTGAAGCTTTCTTT
CASSSSDGDTEAFF
>TRBV5-8|TRBJ1-1|NA|NA
TGTGCCAGCAGTTATACAGGTACCTGGGGAGCTTTCTTT
CASSYTGTWGAFF
>TRBV9|TRBJ2-7|TRBD2|few
TGTGCCAGCAGCGTAGGGCGGGAGAGCGCCTACGAGCAGTACTTC
CASSVGRESAYEQYF
>TRBV19|TRBJ1-1|TRBD1|NA
TGTGCCAGTAGTAGACAGGGGACGAACACTGAAGCTTTCTTT
CASSRQGTNTEAFF
>TRBV27|TRBJ2-7|TRBD1|NA
TGTGCCAGCAGTTTATCGACAGGGGGGTGGTACGAGCAGTACTTC
CASSLSTGGWYEQYF
>TRBV5-1|TRBJ1-4|NA|NA
TGCGCCAGCAGCTTGGGGAACAGGGTTGCTAATGAAAAACTGTTTTTT
CASSLGNRVANEKLFF
>TRBV5-4|TRBJ1-2|TRBD1|NA
TGTGCCAGCAGCTTGAATCAACTGGGGGACAGTAGAAATGGCTACACCTTC
CASSLNQLGDSRNGYTF